This T cell receptor beta chain was identified in a study of cytomegalovirus exposure and HLA in healthy donors. Sequenced by immunoSEQ multiplex PCR; TCRdb stores in-frame clones only, minus some. The table includes under 150,000 clones, around 87% detected once. This CDR3 has 18 amino acids. Germline lookup yields CDR1 MGHDK and CDR2 SYGVNS. V dropped 3 bases and J dropped 4; count of bases not matched to a gene: 5. This TCR came from a man aged 18 to 35 in good health and CMV-seropositive. Sequenced input: PBMCs. The V call is TRBV25-1, the J call TRBJ2-6; TRBD2 agrees at 14 bases. CDR3: CASSETSGGAEGANVLTF. The DNA of the CDR3 is TGTGCCAGCAGTGAGACTAGCGGGGGGGCGGAAGGGGCCAACGTCCTGACTTTC.